This T cell receptor (beta chain) was recovered during a study of blood T cell repertoires in COVID-19. About the study: The United States, Italy and Spain were the sources of the acute and convalescent COVID-19 samples. PBMCs, B-cell-depleted T cells, or T cells provided the cDNA or gDNA that made up the material.

The germline V gene encodes CDR1 SGHRS and CDR2 YFSETQ. The V and J ends lost 0 bases and 7 bases, in that order; junction bases with no gene match: 7. The CDR3 has 15 amino acids. Original data processing: From reference gene primer amplification, estimates of nucleated cell counts were derived. TCRdb keeps only in-frame clones here, not all; method: immunoSEQ multiplex PCR. The DNA gave D and trimming, while V, J and clone size come from that table. The table has approximately 110,000 clones, more than 60% seen once; the top ten hold 20%. The TCR comes from a man between 65 and 85 years old with active or convalescent COVID-19. The chain links TRBV5-1 to TRBJ1-1, with TRBD1 matching 9 bases. Sequencing input: peripheral blood. DNA for the CDR3: TGCGCCAGCAGCTTGGCCCGGGACAGGGAAGTTGAAGCTTTCTTT. Translating it yields CASSLARDREVEAFF.